The present T cell receptor beta chain was sequenced within a study of Graves' ophthalmopathy and Graves' hyperthyroidism. Amplified TCR beta CDR3 regions were obtained using RNA transcripts as template. A first-round RT-PCR used HTBI primers, followed by a second-round multiplex PCR. TCRdb itself ran the multiplex PCR reads through MiXCR, one entry per CDR3 protein. There are nearly 400,000 distinct CDR3 sequences in the sample; approximately 20% occur only once, and 1.6% lies in the top ten. This clonotype was seen many times. CDR1 and CDR2 (germline): MNHEY, SVGEGT. The V gene end was trimmed by 3 bases and the J gene end by 11 bases; junction bases not matched to a gene: 17. The CDR3 covers 16 residues.

The chain recombines TRBV6-2 or TRBV6-3 with TRBJ1-1, with 8 bases that match TRBD1. The source is a woman aged 18-35 years with Graves' ophthalmopathy. Source material: peripheral blood. Written as DNA, the CDR3 is TGTGCCAGCAGTTATATTCGAGCCTTCCAGGGGGCGTGGGCTTTCTTT. As protein: CASSYIRAFQGAWAFF.